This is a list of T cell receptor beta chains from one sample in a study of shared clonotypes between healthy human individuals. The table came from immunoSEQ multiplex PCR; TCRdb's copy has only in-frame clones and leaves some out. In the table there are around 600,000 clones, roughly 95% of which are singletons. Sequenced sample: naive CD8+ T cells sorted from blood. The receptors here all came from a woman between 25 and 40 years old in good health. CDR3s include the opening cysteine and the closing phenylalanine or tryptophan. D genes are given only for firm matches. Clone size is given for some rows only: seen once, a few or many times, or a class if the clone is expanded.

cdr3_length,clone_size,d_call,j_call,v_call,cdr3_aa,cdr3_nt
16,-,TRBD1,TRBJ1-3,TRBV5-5,CASSLQGPNSGNTIYF,TGTGCCAGCAGCCTACAGGGGCCCAACTCTGGAAACACCATATATTTT
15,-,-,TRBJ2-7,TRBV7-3,CASSLTGYGTYEQYF,TGTGCCAGCAGCTTAACAGGGTACGGCACCTACGAGCAGTACTTC
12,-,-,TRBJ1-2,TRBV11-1,CASSPGGEGYTF,TGTGCCAGCAGCCCTGGGGGCGAAGGCTACACCTTC
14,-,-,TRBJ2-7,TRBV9,CASSNRPEHYEQYF,TGTGCCAGCAGCAACCGACCAGAACACTACGAGCAGTACTTC
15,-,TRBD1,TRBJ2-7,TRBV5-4,CASSSRDRGPHEQYF,TGTGCCAGCAGCAGCCGGGACAGGGGCCCTCACGAGCAGTACTTC
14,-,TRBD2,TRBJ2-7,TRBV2,CASSASSGSIEQYF,TGTGCCAGCAGTGCTAGTAGCGGGTCGATTGAGCAGTACTTC
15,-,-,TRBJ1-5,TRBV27,CASSLSGVGNQPQHF,TGTGCCAGCAGTTTATCAGGGGTAGGAAATCAGCCCCAGCATTTT
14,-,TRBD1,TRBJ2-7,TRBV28,CASCKTGLTYEQYF,TGTGCCAGCTGCAAGACAGGGCTCACCTACGAGCAGTACTTC
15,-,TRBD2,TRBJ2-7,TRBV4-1,CASSQSPSGSYEQYF,TGCGCCAGCAGCCAAAGCCCTAGCGGGTCCTACGAGCAGTACTTC
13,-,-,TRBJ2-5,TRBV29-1,CSVEPRGKETQYF,TGCAGCGTTGAACCTCGAGGAAAGGAGACCCAGTACTTC
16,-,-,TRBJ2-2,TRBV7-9,CASSVRGSFRTGELFF,TGTGCCAGCAGTGTAAGGGGTAGCTTCCGCACCGGGGAGCTGTTTTTT
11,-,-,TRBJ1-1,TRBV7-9,CAPTDENEAFF,TGTGCCCCTACCGACGAGAATGAAGCTTTCTTT
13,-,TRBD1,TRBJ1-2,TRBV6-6,CASSYRDRDGYTF,TGTGCCAGCAGTTACCGGGACAGGGATGGCTACACCTTC
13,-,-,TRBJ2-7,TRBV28,CASRYRVSYEQYF,TGTGCCAGCAGATACAGAGTCTCCTACGAGCAGTACTTC
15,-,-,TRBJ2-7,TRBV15,CATSREIAWNNEQYF,TGTGCCACCAGCAGAGAAATAGCCTGGAATAACGAGCAGTACTTC
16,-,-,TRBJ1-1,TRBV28,CASSYMADYMNTEAFF,TGTGCCAGCAGTTATATGGCAGATTATATGAACACTGAAGCTTTCTTT
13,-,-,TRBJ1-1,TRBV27,CASSLRGDVGAFF,TGTGCCAGCAGTTTACGCGGTGACGTCGGAGCTTTCTTT
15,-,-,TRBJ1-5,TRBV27,CASSPGQYSNQPQHF,TGTGCCAGCAGTCCCGGACAGTATAGCAATCAGCCCCAGCATTTT
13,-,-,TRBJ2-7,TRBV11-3,CASSVGGLNEQYF,TGTGCCAGCAGCGTTGGGGGGCTCAACGAGCAGTACTTC
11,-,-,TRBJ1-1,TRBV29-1,CSARGNPEAFF,TGCAGCGCCAGGGGAAATCCTGAAGCTTTCTTT
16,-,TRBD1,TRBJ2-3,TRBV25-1,CASSEDRGHRTDTQYF,TGTGCCAGCAGTGAGGACAGGGGGCATCGCACAGATACGCAGTATTTT
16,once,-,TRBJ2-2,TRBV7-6,CASSLDRSLNTGELFF,TGTGCCAGCAGCTTAGATAGATCCCTCAACACCGGGGAGCTGTTTTTT
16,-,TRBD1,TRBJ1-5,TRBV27,CASSTGPGQPVRPQHF,TGTGCCAGCAGTACCGGCCCGGGACAGCCTGTTCGGCCCCAGCATTTT
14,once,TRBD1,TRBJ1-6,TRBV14,CASSLTGGNSPLHF,TGTGCCAGCAGCCTGACAGGGGGCAATTCACCCCTCCACTTT
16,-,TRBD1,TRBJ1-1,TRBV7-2,CASSLVAGGLNTEAFF,TGTGCCAGCAGTCTAGTGGCAGGGGGCTTGAACACTGAAGCTTTCTTT
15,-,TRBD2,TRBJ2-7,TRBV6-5,CASSLGTSGFYEQYF,TGTGCCAGCAGCCTCGGGACTAGCGGGTTCTACGAGCAGTACTTC
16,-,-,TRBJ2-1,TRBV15,CATTQGPQAGYNEQFF,TGTGCCACTACACAGGGACCTCAGGCAGGATACAATGAGCAGTTCTTC
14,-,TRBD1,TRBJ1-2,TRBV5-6,CASSTGTGIYGYTF,TGTGCCAGCAGCACGGGGACAGGAATCTATGGCTACACCTTC
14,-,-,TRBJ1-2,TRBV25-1,CASSEWELHYGYTF,TGTGCCAGCAGTGAGTGGGAACTCCACTATGGCTACACCTTC
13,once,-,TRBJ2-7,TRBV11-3,CASSRDISYEQYF,TGTGCCAGCAGCCGGGACATTTCCTACGAGCAGTACTTC
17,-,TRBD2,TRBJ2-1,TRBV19,CASSTREGGFLDNEQFF,TGTGCCAGTAGTACTCGTGAGGGAGGGTTCCTTGACAATGAGCAGTTCTTC
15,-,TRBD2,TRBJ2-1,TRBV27,CASSPGTSGSDEQFF,TGTGCCAGCAGCCCCGGGACTAGCGGGAGTGATGAGCAGTTCTTC
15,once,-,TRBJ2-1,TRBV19,CASSPLPTGVNEQFF,TGTGCCAGTAGCCCCCTCCCCACCGGGGTCAATGAGCAGTTCTTC
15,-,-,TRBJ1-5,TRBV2,CASTTAGLRNQPQHF,TGTGCCAGCACCACGGCCGGACTCAGAAATCAGCCCCAGCATTTT
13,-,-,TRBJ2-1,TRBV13,CASSLGASHEQFF,TGTGCCAGCAGCTTAGGAGCCAGCCATGAGCAGTTCTTC
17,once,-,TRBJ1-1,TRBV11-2,CASSLVVGLTMNTEAFF,TGTGCCAGCAGCTTAGTTGTGGGCCTTACAATGAACACTGAAGCTTTCTTT
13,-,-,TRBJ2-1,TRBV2,CATIRTADNEQFF,TGTGCCACCATTAGGACAGCGGACAATGAGCAGTTCTTC
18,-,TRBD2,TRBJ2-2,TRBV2,CASSDKTSGRLVAGELFF,TGTGCCAGCAGTGACAAGACTAGCGGGAGGTTGGTGGCTGGGGAGCTGTTTTTT
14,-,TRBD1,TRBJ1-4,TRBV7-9,CASSQTGSVEKLFF,TGTGCCAGCAGCCAGACAGGGAGTGTTGAAAAACTGTTTTTT
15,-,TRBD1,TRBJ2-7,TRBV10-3,CAISEGQGLPYEQYF,TGTGCCATCAGTGAAGGACAGGGGCTGCCCTACGAGCAGTACTTC
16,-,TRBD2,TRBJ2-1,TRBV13,CASSLATSGESYEQFF,TGTGCCAGCAGCTTAGCCACTAGCGGAGAGTCTTATGAGCAGTTCTTC
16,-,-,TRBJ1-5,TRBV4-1,CASSQAPGYSNQPQHF,TGCGCCAGCAGCCAAGCCCCCGGCTACAGCAATCAGCCCCAGCATTTT
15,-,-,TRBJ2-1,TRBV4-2,CASSQDPGSGDEQFF,TGTGCCAGCAGCCAAGATCCGGGCTCGGGGGATGAGCAGTTCTTC
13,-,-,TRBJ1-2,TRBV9,CASSVAGTGGYTF,TGTGCCAGCAGCGTAGCAGGGACTGGGGGCTACACCTTC
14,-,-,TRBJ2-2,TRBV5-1,CASSPESNTGELFF,TGCGCCAGCAGCCCCGAATCGAACACCGGGGAGCTGTTTTTT
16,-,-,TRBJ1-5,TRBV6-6,CASSYGDMEGYQPQHF,TGTGCCAGCAGTTACGGGGACATGGAGGGATATCAGCCCCAGCATTTT
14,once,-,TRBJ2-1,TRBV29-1,CSVFPSLTGNEQFF,TGCAGCGTTTTTCCCAGCCTCACAGGGAATGAGCAGTTCTTC
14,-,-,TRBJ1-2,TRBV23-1,CASRPPVSDYGYTF,TGCGCCAGCAGACCCCCAGTCTCTGACTATGGCTACACCTTC
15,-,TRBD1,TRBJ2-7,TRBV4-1,CASSPRQGASYEQYF,TGCGCCAGCAGCCCCCGACAGGGGGCGTCCTACGAGCAGTACTTC
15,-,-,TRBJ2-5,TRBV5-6,CASSFQGEFQETQYF,TGTGCCAGCAGCTTTCAAGGGGAATTCCAAGAGACCCAGTACTTC
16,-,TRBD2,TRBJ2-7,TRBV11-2,CASSSIQREPRGEQYF,TGTGCCAGCAGCTCAATTCAGCGGGAGCCCAGGGGCGAGCAGTACTTC
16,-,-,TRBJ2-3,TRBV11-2,CASSLGASASTDTQYF,TGTGCCAGCAGCTTAGGGGCTAGCGCTAGCACAGATACGCAGTATTTT
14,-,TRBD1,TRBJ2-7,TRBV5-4,CASSLGTGGYEQYF,TGTGCCAGCAGCTTGGGGACAGGGGGCTACGAGCAGTACTTC